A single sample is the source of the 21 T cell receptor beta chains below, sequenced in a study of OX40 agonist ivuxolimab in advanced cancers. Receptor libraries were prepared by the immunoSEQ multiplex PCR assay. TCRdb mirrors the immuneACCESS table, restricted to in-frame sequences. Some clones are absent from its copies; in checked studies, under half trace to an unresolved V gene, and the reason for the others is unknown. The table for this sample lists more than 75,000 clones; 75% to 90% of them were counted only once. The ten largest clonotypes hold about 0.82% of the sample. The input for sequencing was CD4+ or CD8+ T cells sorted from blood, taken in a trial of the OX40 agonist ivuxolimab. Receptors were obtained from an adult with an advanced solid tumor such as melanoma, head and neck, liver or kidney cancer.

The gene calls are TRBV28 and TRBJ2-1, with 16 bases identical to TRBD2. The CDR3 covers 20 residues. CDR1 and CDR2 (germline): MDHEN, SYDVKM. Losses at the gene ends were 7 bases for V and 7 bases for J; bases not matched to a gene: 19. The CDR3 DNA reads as TGTGCCAGCACCGGGAGTGCGGGGACTAGCGGGAGGGCTTTCGGGAATGAGCAGTTCTTC. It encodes CASTGSAGTSGRAFGNEQFF.

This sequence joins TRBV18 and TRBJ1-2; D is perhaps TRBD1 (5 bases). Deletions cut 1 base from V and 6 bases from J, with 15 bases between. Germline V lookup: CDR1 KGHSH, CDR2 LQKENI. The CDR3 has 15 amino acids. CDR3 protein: CASSPRVGGIHGYTF. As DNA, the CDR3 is TGTGCCAGCTCACCACGGGTCGGGGGGATCCATGGCTACACCTTC.

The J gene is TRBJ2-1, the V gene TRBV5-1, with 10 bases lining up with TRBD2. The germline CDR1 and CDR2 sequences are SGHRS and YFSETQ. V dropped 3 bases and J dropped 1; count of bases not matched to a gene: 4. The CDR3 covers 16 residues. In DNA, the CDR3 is TGCGCCAGCAGCTGGTCAGCGGGAGGGTCCTACAATGAGCAGTTCTTC. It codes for CASSWSAGGSYNEQFF.

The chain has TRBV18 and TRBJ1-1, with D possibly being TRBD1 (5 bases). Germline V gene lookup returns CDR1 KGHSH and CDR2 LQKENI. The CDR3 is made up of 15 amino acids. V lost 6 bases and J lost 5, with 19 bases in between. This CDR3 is CASSPDTGGWTEAFF. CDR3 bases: TGTGCCAGCTCGCCCGACACCGGGGGTTGGACTGAAGCTTTCTTT.

CDR3: CASSFSGLAGVQQPYNEQFF. The CDR3 DNA follows: TGTGCCAGCAGTTTCTCCGGACTAGCGGGAGTCCAACAACCTTACAATGAGCAGTTCTTC. V gene TRBV28 combines with J gene TRBJ2-1, with 13 positions matching TRBD2. Germline assignment: CDR1 MDHEN and CDR2 SYDVKM. The CDR3 runs to 20 residues. V was pared by 3 bases and J by 4 bases, with 15 bases of the junction left unmatched.

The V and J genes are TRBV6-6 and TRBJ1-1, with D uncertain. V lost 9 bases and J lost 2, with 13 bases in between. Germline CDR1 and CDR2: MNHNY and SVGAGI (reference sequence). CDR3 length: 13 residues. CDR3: CASTPRQNTEAFF. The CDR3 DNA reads TGTGCCAGTACACCGAGGCAAAACACTGAAGCTTTCTTT.

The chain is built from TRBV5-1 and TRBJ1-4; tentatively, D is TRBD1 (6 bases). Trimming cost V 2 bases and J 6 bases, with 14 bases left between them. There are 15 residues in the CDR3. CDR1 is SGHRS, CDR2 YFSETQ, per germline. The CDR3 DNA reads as TGCGCCAGCAGCTTAAGATCACGACAGGATGAAAAACTGTTTTTT. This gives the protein CASSLRSRQDEKLFF.

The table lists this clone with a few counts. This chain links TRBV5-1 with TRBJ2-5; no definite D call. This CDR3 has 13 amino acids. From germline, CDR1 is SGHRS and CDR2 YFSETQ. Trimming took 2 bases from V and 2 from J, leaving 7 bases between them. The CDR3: CASSLGQQETQYF. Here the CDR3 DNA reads TGCGCCAGCAGCTTAGGGCAGCAAGAGACCCAGTACTTC.

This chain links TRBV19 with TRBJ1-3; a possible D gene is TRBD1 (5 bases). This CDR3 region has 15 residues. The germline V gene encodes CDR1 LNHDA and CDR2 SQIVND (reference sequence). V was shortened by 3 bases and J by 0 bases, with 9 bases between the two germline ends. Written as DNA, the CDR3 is TGTGCCAGTAGTATGGGGCGGATCTCTGGAAACACCATATATTTT. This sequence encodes CASSMGRISGNTIYF.

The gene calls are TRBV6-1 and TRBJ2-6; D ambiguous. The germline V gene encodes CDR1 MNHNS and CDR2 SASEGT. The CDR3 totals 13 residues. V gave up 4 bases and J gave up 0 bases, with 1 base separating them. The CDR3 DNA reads TGTGCCAGCAGTGCCTCTGGGGCCAACGTCCTGACTTTC. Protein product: CASSASGANVLTF.

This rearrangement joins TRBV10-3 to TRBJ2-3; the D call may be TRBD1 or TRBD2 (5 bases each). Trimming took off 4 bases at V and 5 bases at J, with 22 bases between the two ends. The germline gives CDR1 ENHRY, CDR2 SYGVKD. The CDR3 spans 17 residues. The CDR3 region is CAISVTEGPRVKDTQYF. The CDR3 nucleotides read TGTGCCATCAGTGTGACCGAGGGGCCCCGAGTGAAAGATACGCAGTATTTT.

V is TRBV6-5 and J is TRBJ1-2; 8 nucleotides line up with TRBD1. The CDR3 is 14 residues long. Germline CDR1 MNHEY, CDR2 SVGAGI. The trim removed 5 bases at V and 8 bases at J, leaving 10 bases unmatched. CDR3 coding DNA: TGTGCCAGCAGTCTTTCGGACAGGGTTGTGGGCTACACCTTC. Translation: CASSLSDRVVGYTF.

The CDR3 sequence is CASSPRVGEQFF. CDR3 nucleotide sequence: TGTGCCAGCAGTCCCCGAGTAGGAGAGCAGTTCTTC. V and J are TRBV6-5 and TRBJ2-1; no clear D gene. With 5 bases removed from V and 10 bases from J, the gap between germline ends came to 12 bases. Germline CDR1 is MNHEY and CDR2 is SVGAGI. There are 12 residues in the CDR3.

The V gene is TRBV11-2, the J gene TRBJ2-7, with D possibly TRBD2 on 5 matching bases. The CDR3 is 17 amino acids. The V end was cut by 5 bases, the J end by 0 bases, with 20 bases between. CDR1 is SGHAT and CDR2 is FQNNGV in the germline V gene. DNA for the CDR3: TGTGCCAGCAGCCTAGGAGAGGGCTACCCTCCCTCCTACGAGCAGTACGTC. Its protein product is CASSLGEGYPPSYEQYV.

The CDR3 sequence is CAISAGLYNQPQHF. CDR3 sequence (DNA): TGTGCCATCAGTGCGGGACTTTACAATCAGCCCCAGCATTTT. The chain is built from TRBV10-3 and TRBJ1-5; tentatively, D is TRBD1 (5 bases). Looked up from germline, CDR1 is ENHRY and CDR2 is SYGVKD. Trimming removed 4 bases from V and 3 bases from J, with 10 bases in between. CDR3 length: 14 residues.

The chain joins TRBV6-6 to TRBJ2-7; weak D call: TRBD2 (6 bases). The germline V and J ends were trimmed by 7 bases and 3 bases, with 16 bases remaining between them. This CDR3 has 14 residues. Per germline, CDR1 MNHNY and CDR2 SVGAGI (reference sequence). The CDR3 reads CASTPGTSHYEQYF. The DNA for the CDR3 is TGTGCCAGCACCCCGGGCACTAGCCACTACGAGCAGTACTTC.

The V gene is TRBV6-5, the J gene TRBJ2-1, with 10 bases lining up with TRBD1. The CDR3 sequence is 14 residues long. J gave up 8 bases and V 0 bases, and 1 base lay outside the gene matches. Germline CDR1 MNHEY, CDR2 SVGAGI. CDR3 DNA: TGTGCCAGCAGTTACTCAGGGACAGGGGATGAGCAGTTCTTC. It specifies CASSYSGTGDEQFF.

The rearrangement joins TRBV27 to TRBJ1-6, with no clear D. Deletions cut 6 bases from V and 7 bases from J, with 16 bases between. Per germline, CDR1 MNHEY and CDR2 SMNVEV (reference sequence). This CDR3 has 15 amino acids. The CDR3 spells CASRPSGRENSPLHF. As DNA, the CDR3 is TGTGCCAGCAGACCTTCGGGCCGAGAGAATTCACCCCTCCACTTT.

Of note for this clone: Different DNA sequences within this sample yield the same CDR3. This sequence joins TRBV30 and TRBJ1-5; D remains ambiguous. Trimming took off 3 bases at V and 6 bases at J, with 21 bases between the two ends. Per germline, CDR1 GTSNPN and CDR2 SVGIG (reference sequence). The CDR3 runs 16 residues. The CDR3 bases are TGTGCCTGGAGCCTGGGCTGGGGTCGGGAGGGTCAGCCCCAGCATTTT. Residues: CAWSLGWGREGQPQHF.

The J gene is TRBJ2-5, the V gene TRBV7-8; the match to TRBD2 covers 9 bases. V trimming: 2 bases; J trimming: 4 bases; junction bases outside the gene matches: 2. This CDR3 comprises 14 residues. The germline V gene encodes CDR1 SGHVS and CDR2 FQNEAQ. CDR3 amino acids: CASSLLAGVETQYF. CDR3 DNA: TGTGCCAGCAGCTTATTAGCGGGAGTAGAGACCCAGTACTTC.

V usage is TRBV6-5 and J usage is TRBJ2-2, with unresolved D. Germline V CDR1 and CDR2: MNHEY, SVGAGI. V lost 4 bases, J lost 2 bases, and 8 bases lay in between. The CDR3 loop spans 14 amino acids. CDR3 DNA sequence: TGTGCCAGCAGTTTCGAGCCCAACACCGGGGAGCTGTTTTTT. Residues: CASSFEPNTGELFF.